Listed below are T cell receptor beta chains from one sample, sequenced in a study of cytomegalovirus exposure and HLA in healthy donors. The protocol was immunoSEQ multiplex PCR, while the TCRdb copy is restricted to in-frame clones and leaves out a portion. Its table lists 60,000 to 75,000 clones. The sequencing sample was made of PBMCs. The source is a female donor in good health and CMV-seropositive. The CDR3 runs from the conserved cysteine through the conserved F or W. A D gene is named only where the DNA matches it firmly.

CDR3: CASSSGELREQYF
DNA: TGTGCCAGCAGCTCGGGGGAGCTGCGGGAGCAGTACTTC
V: TRBV7-6
D: .
J: TRBJ2-7

CDR3: CASSPAVGYTEAFF
DNA: TGTGCCAGCTCACCAGCGGTAGGATACACTGAAGCTTTCTTT
V: TRBV18
D: .
J: TRBJ1-1

CDR3: CASSQAQGVGDEKLFF
DNA: TGCGCCAGCAGCCAGGCACAGGGAGTGGGGGATGAAAAACTGTTTTTT
V: TRBV4-3
D: .
J: TRBJ1-4

CDR3: CASSLDLGASNQPQHF
DNA: TGCGCCAGCAGCTTGGATTTGGGAGCGAGCAATCAGCCCCAGCATTTT
V: TRBV5-1
D: .
J: TRBJ1-5

CDR3: CASSPSGRGNPNYGYTF
DNA: TGCGCCAGCAGCCCATCCGGGAGGGGTAATCCTAACTATGGCTACACCTTC
V: TRBV4-1
D: .
J: TRBJ1-2

CDR3: CASSHPRRGLSDNYGYTF
DNA: TGTGCCAGCAGCCATCCCCGGCGGGGGCTCTCCGATAACTATGGCTACACCTTC
V: TRBV14
D: .
J: TRBJ1-2

CDR3: CASSPPSENYGYTF
DNA: TGTGCCAGCTCACCACCTAGTGAGAACTATGGCTACACCTTC
V: TRBV18
D: .
J: TRBJ1-2

CDR3: CASRTLSSYEQYF
DNA: TGCGCCAGCCGGACACTTAGCTCCTACGAGCAGTACTTC
V: TRBV5-1
D: .
J: TRBJ2-7

CDR3: CASSLERGAGTDTQYF
DNA: TGCGCCAGCAGCTTGGAACGGGGGGCCGGAACAGATACGCAGTATTTT
V: TRBV5-1
D: .
J: TRBJ2-3

CDR3: CASSHPGQQETQYF
DNA: TGCGCCAGCAGCCACCCGGGACAACAAGAGACCCAGTACTTC
V: TRBV4-1
D: .
J: TRBJ2-5

CDR3: CASSLGRVETQYF
DNA: TGTGCCAGCAGCTTAGGCAGGGTAGAGACCCAGTACTTC
V: TRBV7-9
D: .
J: TRBJ2-5

CDR3: CASSSAGGPPDTQYF
DNA: TGTGCCAGCAGTTCAGCGGGAGGGCCCCCAGATACGCAGTATTTT
V: TRBV28
D: TRBD2
J: TRBJ2-3

CDR3: CASTERLNTGELFF
DNA: TGTGCCAGCACAGAGAGGCTAAACACCGGGGAGCTGTTTTTT
V: TRBV6-5
D: .
J: TRBJ2-2

CDR3: CASSPLALPAGGYTF
DNA: TGTGCCAGCAGCCCCCTCGCCCTCCCCGCAGGGGGCTACACCTTC
V: TRBV7-2
D: .
J: TRBJ1-2